These T cell receptor beta chains were read from a single sample in a study of blood T cell repertoires in COVID-19. The assay was immunoSEQ multiplex PCR, and TCRdb's table has in-frame clones only and misses some. The sample has about 150,000 clones, about 87% seen once. Sequencing input: peripheral blood. The receptors derive from a man older than 75 with acute or convalescent COVID-19. Both conserved end residues are part of each CDR3. D genes are given only for firm matches. Some rows have no size entry. The others give once, few or many, or a class for an expanded clone.

TRBV29-1,TRBD1,TRBJ2-7,NA,TGCAGCGTTCGGACAGGGTTCGACGAGCAGTACTTC,CSVRTGFDEQYF
TRBV9,NA,TRBJ1-2,few,TGTGCCAGCAGCCCCGCGGGCCACGGAGATGGCTACACCTTC,CASSPAGHGDGYTF
TRBV7-2,TRBD1,TRBJ2-1,NA,TGTGCCAGCAGCTTAGTTTCGGGGAGACAGGGCGATGAGCAGTTCTTC,CASSLVSGRQGDEQFF
TRBV27,TRBD2,TRBJ2-2,NA,TGTGCCAGCAGTTTCGAAACTAGCGGGAGGGCCGGGGAGCTGTTTTTT,CASSFETSGRAGELFF
TRBV6-5,TRBD1,TRBJ1-2,NA,TGTGCCAGCAGAAAGGACAGGGAGAACTATGGCTACACCTTC,CASRKDRENYGYTF
TRBV29-1,NA,TRBJ1-2,NA,TGCAGCGTTGATAGCAGGGTTTATGGCTACACCTTC,CSVDSRVYGYTF
TRBV7-2,NA,TRBJ2-1,NA,TGTGCCAGCAGCTTGGGACTGCACAATGAGCAGTTCTTC,CASSLGLHNEQFF
TRBV29-1,NA,TRBJ2-5,NA,TGCAGCGCAGCGTGGGAGACCCAGTACTTC,CSAAWETQYF
TRBV7-3,TRBD1,TRBJ1-6,NA,TGTGCCAGCAGCTCGGGACAGGGGAATTCACCCCTCCACTTT,CASSSGQGNSPLHF
TRBV7-8,NA,TRBJ1-2,once,TGTGCCAGCAGCCCGCAGCTTCTAGGGGGGGGCGAACACACCTTC,CASSPQLLGGGEHTF
TRBV5-1,NA,TRBJ1-1,NA,TGCGCCAGCAGCTTGTACAGGGAGAACACTGAAGCTTTCTTT,CASSLYRENTEAFF
TRBV27,NA,TRBJ2-2,NA,TGTGCCAGCAGTTCGTCCGGCAGGGGTGACACCGGGGAGCTGTTTTTT,CASSSSGRGDTGELFF
TRBV19,TRBD2,TRBJ2-2,once,TGTGCCAGTAGGAAACCGGGACTAACCAACACCGGGGAGCTGTTTTTT,CASRKPGLTNTGELFF
TRBV10-2,NA,TRBJ1-5,NA,TGCGCCAGCAGTGACAGGAATAGCAATCAGCCCCAGCATTTT,CASSDRNSNQPQHF
TRBV6-5,TRBD1,TRBJ1-3,NA,TGTGCCAGCAGCCGACAGGGTAGCGGTGGAAACACCATATATTTT,CASSRQGSGGNTIYF
TRBV7-2,TRBD2,TRBJ2-3,NA,TGTGCCAGCAGCAACGGACTAGCGGGGGGCATCACAGATACGCAGTATTTT,CASSNGLAGGITDTQYF
TRBV28,NA,TRBJ2-3,NA,TGTGCCAGCAGTTTCCCCTCGCGGGGCCTCACAGATACGCAGTATTTT,CASSFPSRGLTDTQYF
TRBV7-6,TRBD1,TRBJ2-5,NA,TGTGCCAGCAGCTTAGCGGTGGGACAGGGGGGAATAGAGACCCAGTACTTC,CASSLAVGQGGIETQYF